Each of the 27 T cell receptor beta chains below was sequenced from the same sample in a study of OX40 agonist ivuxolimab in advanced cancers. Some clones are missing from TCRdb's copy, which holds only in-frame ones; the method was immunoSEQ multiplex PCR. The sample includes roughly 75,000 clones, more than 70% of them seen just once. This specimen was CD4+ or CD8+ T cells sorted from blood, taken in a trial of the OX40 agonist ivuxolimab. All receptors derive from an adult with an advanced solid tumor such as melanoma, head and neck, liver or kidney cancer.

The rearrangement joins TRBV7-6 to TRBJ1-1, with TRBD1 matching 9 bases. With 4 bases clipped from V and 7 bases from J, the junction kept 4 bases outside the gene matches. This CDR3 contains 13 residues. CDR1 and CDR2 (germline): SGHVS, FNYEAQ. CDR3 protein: CASSSDRGSEAFF. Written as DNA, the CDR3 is TGTGCCAGCAGCTCCGACAGGGGGAGTGAAGCTTTCTTT.

DNA for the CDR3: TGTGCCAGCAGCAAGGACAGAAGCAATCAGCCCCAGCATTTT. This translates into CASSKDRSNQPQHF. V is TRBV21-1 and J is TRBJ1-5; TRBD1, the table's D call, was not compared with the DNA. TRBV21-1 is a pseudogene locus. The CDR3 is 14 amino acids.

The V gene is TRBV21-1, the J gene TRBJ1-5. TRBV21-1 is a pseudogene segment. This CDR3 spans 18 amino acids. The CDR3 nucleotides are TGTGCCAGCAGCAAAGGCGGCAGCCTGACCTATAGCAATCAGCCCCAGCATTTT. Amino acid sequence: CASSKGGSLTYSNQPQHF.

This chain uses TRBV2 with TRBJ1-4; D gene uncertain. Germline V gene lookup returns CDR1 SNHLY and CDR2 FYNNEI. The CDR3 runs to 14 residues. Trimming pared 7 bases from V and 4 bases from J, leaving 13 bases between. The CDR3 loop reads CASTLGQVNEKLFF. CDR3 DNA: TGTGCCAGCACGTTAGGGCAGGTTAATGAAAAACTGTTTTTT. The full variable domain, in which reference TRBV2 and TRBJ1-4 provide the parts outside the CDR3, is EPEVTQTPSHQVTQMGQEVILRCVPISNHLYFYWYRQILGQKVEFLVSFYNNEISEKSEIFDDQFSVERPDGSNFTLKIRSTKLEDSAMYFCASTLGQVNEKLFFGSGTQLSVL.

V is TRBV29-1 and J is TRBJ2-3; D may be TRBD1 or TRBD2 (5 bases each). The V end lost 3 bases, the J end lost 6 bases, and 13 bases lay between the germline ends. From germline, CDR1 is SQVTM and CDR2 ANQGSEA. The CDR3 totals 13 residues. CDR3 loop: CSVEEDITDTQYF. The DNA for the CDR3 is TGCAGCGTTGAGGAGGACATTACCGATACGCAGTATTTT.

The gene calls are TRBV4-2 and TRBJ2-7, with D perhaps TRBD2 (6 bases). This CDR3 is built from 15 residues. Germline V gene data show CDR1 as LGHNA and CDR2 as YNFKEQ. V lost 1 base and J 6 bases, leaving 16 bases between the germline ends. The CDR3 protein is CASSQAGDVGGEQYF. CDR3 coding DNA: TGTGCCAGCAGCCAAGCGGGGGATGTAGGTGGCGAGCAGTACTTC.

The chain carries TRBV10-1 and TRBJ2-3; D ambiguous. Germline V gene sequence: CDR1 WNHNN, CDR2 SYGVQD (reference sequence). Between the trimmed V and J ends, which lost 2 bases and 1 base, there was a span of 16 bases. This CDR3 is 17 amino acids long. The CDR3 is CASSEPVGRDGTDTQYF. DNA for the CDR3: TGCGCCAGCAGTGAGCCCGTGGGTAGGGATGGCACAGATACGCAGTATTTT.

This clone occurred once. The chain's CDR3 is CASSPQYSPYEQYF. The CDR3 DNA follows: TGTGCCAGCAGCCCGCAGTACAGCCCCTACGAGCAGTACTTC. The chain carries TRBV5-4 and TRBJ2-7; no reliable D call. The CDR3 totals 14 residues. V lost 4 bases to trimming and J lost 2 bases, with 13 bases between them. Germline V gives CDR1 SGHNT, CDR2 YYREEE (reference sequence).

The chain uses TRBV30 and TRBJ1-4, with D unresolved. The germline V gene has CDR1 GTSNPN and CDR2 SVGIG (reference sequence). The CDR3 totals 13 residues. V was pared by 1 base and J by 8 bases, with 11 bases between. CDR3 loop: CAWSGIGGEKLFF. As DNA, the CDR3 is TGTGCCTGGAGTGGTATTGGTGGAGAAAAACTGTTTTTT.

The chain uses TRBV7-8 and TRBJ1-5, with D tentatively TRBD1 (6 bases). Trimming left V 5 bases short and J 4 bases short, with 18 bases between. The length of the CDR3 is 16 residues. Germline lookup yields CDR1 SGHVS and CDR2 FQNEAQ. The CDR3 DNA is TGTGCCAGCAGCCCGCACAGGGTTGCACAAAATCAGCCCCAGCATTTT. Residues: CASSPHRVAQNQPQHF.

In nucleotides, the CDR3 is TGTGCCAGCAGCTTAATGCTGGGCAAGAACACCGGGGAGCTGTTTTTT. Protein product: CASSLMLGKNTGELFF. V is TRBV7-6 and J is TRBJ2-2; no reliable D call. Germline V gives CDR1 SGHVS, CDR2 FNYEAQ. Trimming shortened V by 2 bases and J by 1 base, and 11 bases separated the two germline ends. CDR3 length: 16 amino acids.

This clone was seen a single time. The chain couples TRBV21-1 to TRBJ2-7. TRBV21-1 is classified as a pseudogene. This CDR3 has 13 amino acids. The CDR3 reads CASSKELSYEQYF. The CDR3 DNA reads TGTGCCAGCAGCAAGGAACTGTCCTACGAGCAGTACTTC.

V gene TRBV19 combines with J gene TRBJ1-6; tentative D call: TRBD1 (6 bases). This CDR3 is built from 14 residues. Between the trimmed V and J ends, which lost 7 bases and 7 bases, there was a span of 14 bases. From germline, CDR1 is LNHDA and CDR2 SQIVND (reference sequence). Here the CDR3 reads CASTPGARNSPLHF. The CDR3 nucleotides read TGTGCCAGTACCCCGGGGGCACGGAATTCACCCCTCCACTTT.

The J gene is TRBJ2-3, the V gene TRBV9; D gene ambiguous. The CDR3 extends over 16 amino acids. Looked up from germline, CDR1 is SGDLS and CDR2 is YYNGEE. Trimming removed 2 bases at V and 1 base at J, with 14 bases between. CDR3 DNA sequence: TGTGCCAGCAGCGTTGGGATGGCGGCGGGCACAGATACGCAGTATTTT. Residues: CASSVGMAAGTDTQYF.

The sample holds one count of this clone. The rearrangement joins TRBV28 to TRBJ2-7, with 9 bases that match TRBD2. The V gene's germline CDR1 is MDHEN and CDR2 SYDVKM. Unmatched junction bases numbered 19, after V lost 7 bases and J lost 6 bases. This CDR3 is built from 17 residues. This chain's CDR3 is CASTPYGLAGSSIEQYF. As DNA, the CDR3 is TGTGCCAGCACCCCTTACGGCCTAGCGGGGTCTAGCATCGAGCAGTACTTC. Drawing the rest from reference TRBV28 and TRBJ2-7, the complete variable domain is DVKVTQSSRYLVKRTGEKVFLECVQDMDHENMFWYRQDPGLGLRLIYFSYDVKMKEKGDIPEGYSVSREKKERFSLILESASTNQTSMYLCASTPYGLAGSSIEQYFGPGTRLTVT.

The CDR3 DNA is TGCGCCAGCAGCTTGGAAGGAATACGTAATGAAAAACTGTTTTTT. Translating gives CASSLEGIRNEKLFF. The chain joins TRBV5-1 to TRBJ1-4, with D hard to call. The CDR3 has 15 residues. V was cut by 0 bases and J by 4 bases, with 10 bases left in between. CDR1 SGHRS and CDR2 YFSETQ come from the germline V gene.

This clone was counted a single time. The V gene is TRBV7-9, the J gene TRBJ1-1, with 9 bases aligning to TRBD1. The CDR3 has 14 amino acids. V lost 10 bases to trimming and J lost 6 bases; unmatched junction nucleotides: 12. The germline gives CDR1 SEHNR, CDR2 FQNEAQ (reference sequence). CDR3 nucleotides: TGTGCCACCCACCGGGACAGGGTTTTCGCTGAAGCTTTCTTT. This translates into CATHRDRVFAEAFF.

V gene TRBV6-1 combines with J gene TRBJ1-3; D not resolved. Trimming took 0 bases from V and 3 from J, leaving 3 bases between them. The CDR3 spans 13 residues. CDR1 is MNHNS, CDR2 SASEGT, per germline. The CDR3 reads CASSEAYGNTIYF. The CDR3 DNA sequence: TGTGCCAGCAGTGAAGCCTATGGAAACACCATATATTTT.

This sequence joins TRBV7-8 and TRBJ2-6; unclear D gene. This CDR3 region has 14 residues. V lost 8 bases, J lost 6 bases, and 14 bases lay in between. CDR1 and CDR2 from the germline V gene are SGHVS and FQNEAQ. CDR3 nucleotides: TGTGCCAGCCATTCCCCGTCGCTGGCCAACGTCCTGACTTTC. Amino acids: CASHSPSLANVLTF.

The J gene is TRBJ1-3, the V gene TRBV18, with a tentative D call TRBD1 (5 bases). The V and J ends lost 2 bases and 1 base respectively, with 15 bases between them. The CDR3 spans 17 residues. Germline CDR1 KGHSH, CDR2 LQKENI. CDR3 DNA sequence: TGTGCCAGCTCACCAAGACAGTTCTCCACTTCTGGAAACACCATATATTTT. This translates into CASSPRQFSTSGNTIYF.

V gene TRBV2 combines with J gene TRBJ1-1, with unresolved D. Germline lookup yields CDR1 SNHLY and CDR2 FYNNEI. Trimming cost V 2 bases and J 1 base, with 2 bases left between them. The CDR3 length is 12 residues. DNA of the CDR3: TGTGCCAGCAGTGAACCGAACACTGAAGCTTTCTTT. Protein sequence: CASSEPNTEAFF.

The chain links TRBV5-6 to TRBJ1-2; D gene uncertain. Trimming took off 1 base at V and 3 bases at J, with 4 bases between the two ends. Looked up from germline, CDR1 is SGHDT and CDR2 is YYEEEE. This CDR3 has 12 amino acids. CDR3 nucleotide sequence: TGTGCCAGCAGCTTGCGAGACTATGGCTACACCTTC. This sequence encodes CASSLRDYGYTF.

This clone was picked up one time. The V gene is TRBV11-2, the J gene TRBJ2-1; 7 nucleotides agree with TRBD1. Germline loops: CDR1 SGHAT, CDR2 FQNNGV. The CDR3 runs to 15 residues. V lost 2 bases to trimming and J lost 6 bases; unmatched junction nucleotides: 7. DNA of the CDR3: TGTGCCAGCAGCTTAACTACAGGGGCAGGCAATGAGCAGTTCTTC. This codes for CASSLTTGAGNEQFF.

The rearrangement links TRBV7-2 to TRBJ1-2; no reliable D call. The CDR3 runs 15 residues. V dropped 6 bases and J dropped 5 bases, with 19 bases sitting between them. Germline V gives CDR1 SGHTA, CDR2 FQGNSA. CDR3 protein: CASSQTPDGRYGYTF. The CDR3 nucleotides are TGTGCCAGCAGTCAAACCCCGGACGGGAGGTATGGCTACACCTTC.

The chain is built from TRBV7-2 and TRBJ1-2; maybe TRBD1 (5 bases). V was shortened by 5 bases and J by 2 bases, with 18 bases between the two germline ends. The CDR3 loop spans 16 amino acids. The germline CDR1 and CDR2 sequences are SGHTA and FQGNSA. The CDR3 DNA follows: TGTGCCAGCAGCCCCACGGGCGGGGCTAAAAACTATGGCTACACCTTC. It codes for CASSPTGGAKNYGYTF.

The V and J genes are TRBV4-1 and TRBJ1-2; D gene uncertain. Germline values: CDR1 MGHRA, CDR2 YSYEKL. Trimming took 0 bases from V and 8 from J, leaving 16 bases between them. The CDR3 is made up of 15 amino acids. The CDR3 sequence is CASSQDRRGRWGYTF. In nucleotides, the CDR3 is TGCGCCAGCAGCCAAGATCGTCGGGGTCGCTGGGGCTACACCTTC.

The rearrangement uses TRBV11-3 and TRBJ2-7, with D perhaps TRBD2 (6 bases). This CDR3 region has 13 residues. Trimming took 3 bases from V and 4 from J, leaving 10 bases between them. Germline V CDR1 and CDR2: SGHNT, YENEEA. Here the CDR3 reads CASSFSAGYEQYF. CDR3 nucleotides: TGTGCCAGCAGCTTTAGTGCGGGGTACGAGCAGTACTTC.